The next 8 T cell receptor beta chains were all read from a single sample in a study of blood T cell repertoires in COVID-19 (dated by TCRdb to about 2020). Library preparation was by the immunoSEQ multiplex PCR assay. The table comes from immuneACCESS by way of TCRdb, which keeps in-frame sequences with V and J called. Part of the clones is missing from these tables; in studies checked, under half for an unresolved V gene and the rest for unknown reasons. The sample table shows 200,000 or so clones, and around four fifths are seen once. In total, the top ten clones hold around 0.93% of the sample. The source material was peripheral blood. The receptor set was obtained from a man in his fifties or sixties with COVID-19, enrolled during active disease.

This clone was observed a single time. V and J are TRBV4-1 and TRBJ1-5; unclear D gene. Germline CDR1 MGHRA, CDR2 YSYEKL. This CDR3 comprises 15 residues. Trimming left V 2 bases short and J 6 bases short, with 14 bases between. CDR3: CASSQPFGEAQPQHF. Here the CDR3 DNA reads TGCGCCAGCAGCCAACCCTTCGGGGAGGCTCAGCCCCAGCATTTT.

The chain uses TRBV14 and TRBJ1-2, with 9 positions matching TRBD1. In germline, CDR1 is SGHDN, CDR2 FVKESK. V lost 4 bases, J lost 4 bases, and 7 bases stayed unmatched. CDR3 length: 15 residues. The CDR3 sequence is CASSPGTGGFYGYTF. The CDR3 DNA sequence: TGTGCCAGCAGCCCCGGTACAGGGGGCTTCTATGGCTACACCTTC.

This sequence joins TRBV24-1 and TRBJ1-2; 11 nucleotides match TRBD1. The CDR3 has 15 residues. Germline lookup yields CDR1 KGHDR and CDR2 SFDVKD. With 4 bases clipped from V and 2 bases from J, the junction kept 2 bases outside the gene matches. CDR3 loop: CATSEGTGGNYGYTF. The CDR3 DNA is TGTGCCACCAGTGAGGGGACAGGGGGGAACTATGGCTACACCTTC.

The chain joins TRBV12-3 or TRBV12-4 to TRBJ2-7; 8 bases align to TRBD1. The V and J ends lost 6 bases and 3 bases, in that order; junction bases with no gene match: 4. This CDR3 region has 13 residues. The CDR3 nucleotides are TGTGCCAGCAGCCGGACAGGGAGCTACGAGCAGTACTTC. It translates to CASSRTGSYEQYF.

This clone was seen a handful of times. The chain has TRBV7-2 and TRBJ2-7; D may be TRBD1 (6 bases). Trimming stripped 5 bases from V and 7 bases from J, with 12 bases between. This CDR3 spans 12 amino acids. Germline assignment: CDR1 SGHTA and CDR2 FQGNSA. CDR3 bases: TGTGCCAGCAGCGTGGACAGTCTTGAGCAGTACTTC. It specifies CASSVDSLEQYF.

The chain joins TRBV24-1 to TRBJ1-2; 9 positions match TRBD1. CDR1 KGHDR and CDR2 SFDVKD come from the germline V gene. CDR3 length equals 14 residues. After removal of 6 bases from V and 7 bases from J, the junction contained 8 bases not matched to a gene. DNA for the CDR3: TGTGCCACCAGTACCGGGACAGGGTTTAGTGGCTACACCTTC. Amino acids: CATSTGTGFSGYTF.

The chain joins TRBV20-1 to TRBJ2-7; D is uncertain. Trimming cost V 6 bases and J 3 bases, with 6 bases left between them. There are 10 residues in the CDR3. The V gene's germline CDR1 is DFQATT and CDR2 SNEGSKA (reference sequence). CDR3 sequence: CSAVNYEQYF. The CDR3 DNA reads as TGCAGTGCCGTTAACTACGAGCAGTACTTC.

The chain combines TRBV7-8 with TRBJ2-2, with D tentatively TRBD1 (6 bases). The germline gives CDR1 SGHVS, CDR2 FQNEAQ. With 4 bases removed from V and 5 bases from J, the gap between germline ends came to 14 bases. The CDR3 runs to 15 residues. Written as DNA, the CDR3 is TGTGCCAGCAGCTCTACAGGGTCAGGAACCGGGGAGCTGTTTTTT. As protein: CASSSTGSGTGELFF.